The 10 T cell receptor beta chains below were found in one sample sequenced in a study of blood T cells in healthy people across ages. PCR was performed a second time for about 7 to 12 cycles using a sample-barcoded 5' primer and a J-beta primer mix. TCRdb reprocessed the 5' RACE reads via MiXCR and lists one record per CDR3 protein. The table records 600,000 or so distinct CDR3 sequences, 40% to 55% of them present only once. Source material: blood. Receptor source: a man older than 75 in good health.

This clonotype appeared a few times. V gene TRBV7-2 combines with J gene TRBJ1-2; D may be TRBD1 (6 bases). There are 14 residues in the CDR3. Trimming took 0 bases from V and 6 from J, leaving 11 bases between them. Germline CDR1 SGHTA, CDR2 FQGNSA. Here the CDR3 DNA reads TGTGCCAGCAGCTTAGCGCTGGCAGGGGATGGCTACACCTTC. It is translated as CASSLALAGDGYTF. The full variable domain, with the rest looked up from reference TRBV7-2 and TRBJ1-2, is GAGVSQSPSNKVTEKGKDVELRCDPISGHTALYWYRQSLGQGLEFLIYFQGNSAPDKSGLPSDRFSAERTGGSVSTLTIQRTQQEDSAVYLCASSLALAGDGYTFGSGTRLTVV.

Regarding this clonotype: A clone one base away is much larger, so this may be a read error. The chain employs TRBV12-5 and TRBJ2-1; 9 bases are a match to TRBD1. This CDR3 region has 13 residues. Germline trimming cut 5 bases from V and 13 bases from J; bases unmatched to any gene: 9. The germline CDR1 and CDR2 sequences are LGHNT and FRNRAP. The chain's CDR3 is CASGTDRGETQFF. The DNA for the CDR3 is TGTGCTAGTGGTACAGACAGGGGGGAGACCCAGTTCTTC.

This clonotype was observed a handful of times. CDR3 protein: CASSLLGNAYNEQFF. The CDR3 region has the DNA TGCGCCAGCAGCTTGCTGGGGAATGCGTACAATGAGCAGTTCTTC. J is TRBJ2-1 and V is TRBV5-1; no reliable D call. Germline CDR1 is SGHRS and CDR2 is YFSETQ. V lost 1 base and J 4 bases, leaving 12 bases between the germline ends. The CDR3 is made up of 15 amino acids.

The chain couples TRBV20-1 to TRBJ1-1; unclear D gene. Looked up from germline, CDR1 is DFQATT and CDR2 is SNEGSKA (reference sequence). The CDR3 consists of 15 residues. V was cut by 6 bases and J by 3 bases, with 20 bases left in between. The CDR3 reads CSAILPGRRDTEAFF. In nucleotides, the CDR3 is TGCAGTGCAATCCTTCCGGGGAGGAGGGACACTGAAGCTTTCTTT.

The CDR3 protein is CASGTGEPNTGELFF. DNA for the CDR3: TGCGCCAGCGGGACAGGAGAACCGAACACCGGGGAGCTGTTTTTT. V gene TRBV5-1 combines with J gene TRBJ2-2, with 8 bases fitting TRBD1. Germline-derived CDR1 and CDR2 are SGHRS and YFSETQ. CDR3 length equals 15 residues. V lost 7 bases and J lost 0; bases outside the gene matches: 5.

The V and J genes are TRBV20-1 and TRBJ2-5, with 10 positions matching TRBD2. The J call may not be correct, given that the DNA end is closer to TRBJ2-7. The CDR3 extends over 16 amino acids. In germline, CDR1 is DFQATT, CDR2 SNEGSKA (reference sequence). The CDR3 reads CSARLSSGSFDHEQYF. The CDR3 DNA is TGCAGTGCTAGACTGTCTAGCGGGAGTTTCGACCACGAGCAGTACTTC.

The rearrangement links TRBV2 to TRBJ2-5; 8 nucleotides agree with TRBD1. Near its end, the DNA agrees better with TRBJ2-7, so the J call may be wrong. Germline CDR1 is SNHLY and CDR2 is FYNNEI. This CDR3 has 13 amino acids. CDR3 nucleotides: TGTGCCAGCGAAGGACAGGGTCTCAACGAGCAGTACTTC. Protein product: CASEGQGLNEQYF.

J is TRBJ1-2 and V is TRBV5-6, with D unresolved. The V end was cut by 3 bases, the J end by 4 bases, with 7 bases between. This CDR3 has 12 amino acids. Germline V gene sequence: CDR1 SGHDT, CDR2 YYEEEE. The CDR3, as DNA: TGTGCCAGCAGCTCGACCCTCTATGGCTACACCTTC. Protein product: CASSSTLYGYTF.

This chain links TRBV29-1 with TRBJ2-1, with D hard to call. The length of the CDR3 is 14 residues. Germline CDR1 and CDR2: SQVTM and ANQGSEA. Trimming cost V 4 bases and J 3 bases, with 13 bases left between them. As DNA, the CDR3 is TGCAGCGTTGTCTGGCAGGTCGGCTACAATGAGCAGTTCTTC. Protein: CSVVWQVGYNEQFF.

The sample holds many counts of this clonotype. The chain combines TRBV6-6 with TRBJ1-1, with D maybe TRBD1 (5 bases). This CDR3 is 15 amino acids long. CDR1 and CDR2 (germline): MNHNY, SVGAGI (reference sequence). With 5 bases removed from V and 0 bases from J, the gap between germline ends came to 13 bases. The CDR3 nucleotides read TGTGCCAGCAGTGACCTCAGGGCTATGAACACTGAAGCTTTCTTT. This gives the protein CASSDLRAMNTEAFF.